The present entry profiles one T cell receptor beta chain with its context. Its cognate antigen has yet to be identified. Nothing much larger sits one base from this clone, and base qualities are not available. These data belong to a study of blood T cell repertoires in COVID-19 (dated by TCRdb to 2018 to 2020). With respect to the entire study: The collaborator samples originated in the United States, Italy and Spain and spanned the acute and convalescent phases of COVID-19. The material from the prospective study consisted of cDNA or gDNA derived from T cells, B-cell-depleted T cells, or PBMCs. The dataset comprised deeply sampled blood TCRbeta repertoires from subjects exposed to, actively infected with, or recovered from COVID-19. The samples were drawn from the first 160 participants of the ongoing ImmuneRACE study and from 1,254 subjects provided by 6 global collaborators. The repertoires were released in a freely available public database meant as a resource for research on the immune response to SARS-CoV-2. Where HLA class I and class II types were available, the types were taken from metadata supplied by the sample provider, not from assay-based typing. A de-identified subject ID, COVID-19 status, age in years and sex were almost always included in the sample metadata.

Summary of the overall study and its limitations: How much clinical and demographic metadata was included differed by source and by participant, and the metadata was provided uncurated.

TCRbeta CDR3 regions were amplified from genomic DNA using the immunoSEQ Assay, a bias-controlled multiplex PCR. Per the original workflow: Nucleated cell counts per sample were estimated from amplification of reference gene primers within the assay. To quantify the absolute abundance of each unique TCRbeta CDR3 rearrangement, sequence reads were collapsed and filtered. Productive Simpson clonality was computed per sample as the square root of Simpson's diversity index over productive rearrangements. This immuneACCESS table, as held by TCRdb, lists in-frame sequences with V and J called but not all clones. Of the missing ones, under half trace to an unresolved V gene in checked studies; the others have no known cause. That table is the source of V, J and clone size, and D and trimming were worked out from the DNA. The sample data list roughly 140,000 clones, and roughly three quarters of these were observed just once. The ten most abundant clones make up 7% to 9% of the sample.

Whole blood was collected in K2EDTA tubes by collaborating institutions according to the institutions' own protocols. For TCRbeta analysis, collaborator samples were shipped as frozen whole blood, as isolated PBMCs, or as DNA extracted from either sample type. Its CDR3 holds 13 amino acids, cysteine through phenylalanine. The only DNA kept is the CDR3, 39 bases in frame from the first base. Reading the germline V gene gives CDR1 SNHLY and CDR2 FYNNEI. The chain employs TRBV2 and TRBJ2-5; TRBD1 is a weak D gene call, 6 bases matching. The J call is uncertain, as TRBJ2-7 better fits the DNA end. The material sequenced was peripheral blood. The clonotype comes from a man in his fifties or sixties with active or convalescent COVID-19. Here is the DNA: TGTGCCAGCAGTCAGCGACAGGTTTACGAGCAGTACTTC. Its protein is CASSQRQVYEQYF.